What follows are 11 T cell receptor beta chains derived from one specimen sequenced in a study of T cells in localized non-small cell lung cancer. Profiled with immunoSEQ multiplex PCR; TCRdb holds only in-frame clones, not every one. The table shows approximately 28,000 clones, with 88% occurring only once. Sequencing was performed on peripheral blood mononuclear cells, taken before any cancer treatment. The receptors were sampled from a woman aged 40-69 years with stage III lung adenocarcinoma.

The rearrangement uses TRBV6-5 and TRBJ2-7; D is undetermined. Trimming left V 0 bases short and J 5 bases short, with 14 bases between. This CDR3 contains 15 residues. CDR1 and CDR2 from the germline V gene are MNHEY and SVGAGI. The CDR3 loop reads CASSYSPIPEDEQYF. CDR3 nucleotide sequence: TGTGCCAGCAGTTACTCTCCCATCCCCGAGGACGAGCAGTACTTC.

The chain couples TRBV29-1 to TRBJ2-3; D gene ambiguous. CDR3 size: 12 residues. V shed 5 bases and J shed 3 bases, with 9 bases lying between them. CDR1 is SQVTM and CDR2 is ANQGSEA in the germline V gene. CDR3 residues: CSVWDVTDTQYF. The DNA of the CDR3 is TGCAGCGTTTGGGATGTGACAGATACGCAGTATTTT.

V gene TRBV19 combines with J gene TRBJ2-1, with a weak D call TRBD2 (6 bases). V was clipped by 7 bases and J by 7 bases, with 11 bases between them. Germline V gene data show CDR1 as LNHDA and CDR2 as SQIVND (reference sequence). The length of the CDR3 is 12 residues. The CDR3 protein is CASTGSRNEQFF. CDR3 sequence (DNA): TGTGCCAGTACCGGGAGTAGGAATGAGCAGTTCTTC.

The CDR3 DNA reads as TGCGCCAGCAGCTTGCGGGTGAGCACAGATACGCAGTATTTT. Encoded protein: CASSLRVSTDTQYF. This chain joins TRBV5-1 and TRBJ2-3; D not resolved. The germline V and J ends were trimmed by 1 base and 0 bases, with 6 bases remaining between them. Germline CDR1 is SGHRS and CDR2 is YFSETQ. The CDR3 length is 14 residues.

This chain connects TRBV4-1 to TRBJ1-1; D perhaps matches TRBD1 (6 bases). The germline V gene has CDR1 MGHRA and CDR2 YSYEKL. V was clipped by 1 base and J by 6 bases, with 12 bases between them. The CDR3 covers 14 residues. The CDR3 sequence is CASSQASGGSEAFF. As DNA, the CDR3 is TGCGCCAGCAGCCAAGCTTCTGGGGGCTCTGAAGCTTTCTTT.

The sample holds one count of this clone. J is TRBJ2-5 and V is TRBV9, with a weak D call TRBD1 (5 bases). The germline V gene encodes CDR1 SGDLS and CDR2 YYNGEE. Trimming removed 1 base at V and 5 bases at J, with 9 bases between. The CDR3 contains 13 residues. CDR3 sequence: CASSVQGRETQYF. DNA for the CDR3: TGTGCCAGCAGCGTACAGGGCCGGGAGACCCAGTACTTC.

The CDR3 region is CASSAGGDYGYTF. The CDR3 region has the DNA TGTGCCAGCAGTGCCGGGGGGGACTATGGCTACACCTTC. The chain employs TRBV27 and TRBJ1-2; possible D gene TRBD1, 5 bases. Trimming pared 5 bases from V and 3 bases from J, leaving 10 bases between. There are 13 residues in the CDR3. From germline, CDR1 is MNHEY and CDR2 SMNVEV (reference sequence).

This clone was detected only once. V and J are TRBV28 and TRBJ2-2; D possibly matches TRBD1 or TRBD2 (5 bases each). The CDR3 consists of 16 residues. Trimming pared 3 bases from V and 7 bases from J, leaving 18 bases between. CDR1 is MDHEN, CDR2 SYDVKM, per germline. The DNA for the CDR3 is TGTGCCAGCAGTTTTCATCCCCCGGGGCCCAGCGGGGAGCTGTTTTTT. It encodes CASSFHPPGPSGELFF.

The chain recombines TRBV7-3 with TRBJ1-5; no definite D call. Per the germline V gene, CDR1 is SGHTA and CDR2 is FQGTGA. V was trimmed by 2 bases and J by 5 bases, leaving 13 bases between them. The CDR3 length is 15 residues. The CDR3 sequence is CASSLLLYPDQPQHF. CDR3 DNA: TGTGCCAGCAGCTTATTGCTCTACCCCGATCAGCCCCAGCATTTT.

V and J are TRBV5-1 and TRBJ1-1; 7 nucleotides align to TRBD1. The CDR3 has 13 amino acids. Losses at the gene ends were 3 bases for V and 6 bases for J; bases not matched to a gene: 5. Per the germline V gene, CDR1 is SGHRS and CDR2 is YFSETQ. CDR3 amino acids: CASSSRQGSEAFF. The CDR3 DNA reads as TGCGCCAGCAGCTCCCGACAGGGCTCTGAAGCTTTCTTT. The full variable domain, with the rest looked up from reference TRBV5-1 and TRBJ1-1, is KAGVTQTPRYLIKTRGQQVTLSCSPISGHRSVSWYQQTPGQGLQFLFEYFSETQRNKGNFPGRFSGRQFSNSRSEMNVSTLELGDSALYLCASSSRQGSEAFFGQGTRLTVV.

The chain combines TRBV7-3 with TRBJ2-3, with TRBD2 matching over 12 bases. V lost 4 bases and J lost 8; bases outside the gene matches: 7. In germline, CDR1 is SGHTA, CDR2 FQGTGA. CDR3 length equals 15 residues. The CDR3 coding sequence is TGTGCCAGCAGCTACGGACTAGCGGGAAAGGGTACGCAGTATTTT. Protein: CASSYGLAGKGTQYF.